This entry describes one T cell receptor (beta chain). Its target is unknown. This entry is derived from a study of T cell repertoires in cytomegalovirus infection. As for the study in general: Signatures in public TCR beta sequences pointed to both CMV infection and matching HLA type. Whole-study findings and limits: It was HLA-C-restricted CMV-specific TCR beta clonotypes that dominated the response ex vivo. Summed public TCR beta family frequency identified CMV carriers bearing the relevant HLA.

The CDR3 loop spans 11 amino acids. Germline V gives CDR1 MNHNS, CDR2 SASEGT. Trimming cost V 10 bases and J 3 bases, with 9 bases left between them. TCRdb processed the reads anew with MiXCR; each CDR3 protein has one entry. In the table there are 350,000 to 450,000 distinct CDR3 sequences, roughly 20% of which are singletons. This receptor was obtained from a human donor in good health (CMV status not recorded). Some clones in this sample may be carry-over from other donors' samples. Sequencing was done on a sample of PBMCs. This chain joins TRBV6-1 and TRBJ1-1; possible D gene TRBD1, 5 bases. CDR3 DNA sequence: TGTGCCACCGACAGATACACTGAAGCTTTCTTT. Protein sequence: CATDRYTEAFF.